This T cell receptor (beta chain) stems from a study of human T cells and chemical hapten exposure. Study-level information: Variation in per-sample TCR yields came mainly from small pooled library volume differences.

Between the trimmed V and J ends, which lost 4 bases and 10 bases, there was a span of 17 bases. Germline loops: CDR1 KGHSH, CDR2 LQKENI. The CDR3 contains 13 residues. Documented time point: patch test 3, about 24 weeks after DPC sensitization. Regarding treatment: therapeutic diphenylcyclopropenone sensitization with weekly scalp DPC. In TCRdb, the RACE reads were re-called with MiXCR into one record per CDR3 protein. The repertoire holds 97,000 or so distinct CDR3 sequences, with about 28% as singletons. Only a few counts were recorded for this clonotype. The gene calls are TRBV18 and TRBJ2-7; D remains ambiguous. The sequence derives from a man aged 40-49 years with alopecia areata. Some clones in this sample may be carry-over from other donors' samples. The source material was whole blood, sampled in connection with sensitization to the hapten diphenylcyclopropenone (DPC). CDR3 amino acids: CASSRTHYRPQYF. The DNA of the CDR3 is TGTGCCAGCTCACGTACGCACTATCGCCCCCAGTACTTC.